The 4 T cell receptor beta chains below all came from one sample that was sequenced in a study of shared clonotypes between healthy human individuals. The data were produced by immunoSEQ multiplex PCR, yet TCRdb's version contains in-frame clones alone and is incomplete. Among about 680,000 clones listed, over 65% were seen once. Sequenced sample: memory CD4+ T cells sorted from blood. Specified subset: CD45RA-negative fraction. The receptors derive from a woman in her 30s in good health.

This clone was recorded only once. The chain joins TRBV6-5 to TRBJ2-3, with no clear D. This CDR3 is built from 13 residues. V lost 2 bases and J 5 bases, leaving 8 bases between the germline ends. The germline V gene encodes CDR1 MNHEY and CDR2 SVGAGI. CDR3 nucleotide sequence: TGTGCCAGCAGTTACGGGCGTCGAGATACGCAGTATTTT. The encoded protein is CASSYGRRDTQYF.

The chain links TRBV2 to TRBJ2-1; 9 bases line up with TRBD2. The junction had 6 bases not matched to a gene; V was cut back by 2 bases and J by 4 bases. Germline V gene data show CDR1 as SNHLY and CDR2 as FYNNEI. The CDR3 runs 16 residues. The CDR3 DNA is TGTGCCAGCAGTGAAAGCGGGAGGCGGGGTTACAATGAGCAGTTCTTC. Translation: CASSESGRRGYNEQFF. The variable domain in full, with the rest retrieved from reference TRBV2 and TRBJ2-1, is EPEVTQTPSHQVTQMGQEVILRCVPISNHLYFYWYRQILGQKVEFLVSFYNNEISEKSEIFDDQFSVERPDGSNFTLKIRSTKLEDSAMYFCASSESGRRGYNEQFFGPGTRLTVL.

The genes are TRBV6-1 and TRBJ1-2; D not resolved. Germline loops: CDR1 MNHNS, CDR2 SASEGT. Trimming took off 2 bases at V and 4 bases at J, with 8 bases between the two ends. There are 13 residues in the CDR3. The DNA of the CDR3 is TGTGCCAGCAGTGAAAAAGACACCTATGGCTACACCTTC. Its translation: CASSEKDTYGYTF.

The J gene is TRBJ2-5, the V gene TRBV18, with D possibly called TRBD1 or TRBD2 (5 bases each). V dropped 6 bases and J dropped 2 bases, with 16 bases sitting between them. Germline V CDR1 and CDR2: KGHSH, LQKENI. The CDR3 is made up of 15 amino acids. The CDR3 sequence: CASSPAEGRQETQYF. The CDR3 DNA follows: TGTGCCAGCTCCCCCGCCGAGGGACGACAAGAGACCCAGTACTTC.